The 26 T cell receptor beta chains below come from one sample, sequenced in a study of blood T cell repertoires in COVID-19. Clones were read by immunoSEQ multiplex PCR, and TCRdb kept only the in-frame ones, dropping some. The profile shows fewer than 400,000 clones, roughly 88% of them singletons. The sequenced sample consisted of peripheral blood. The source is a woman aged 25 to 39 with COVID-19, enrolled during active disease.

The rearrangement joins TRBV5-5 to TRBJ1-1; D possibly corresponds to TRBD1 (5 bases). Germline-derived CDR1 and CDR2 are SGHKS and YYEKEE (reference sequence). Trimming removed 0 bases from V and 0 bases from J, with 18 bases in between. The CDR3 contains 18 residues. CDR3 loop: CASSLDEGRRGMNTEAFF. Here the CDR3 DNA reads TGTGCCAGCAGCTTGGATGAGGGGCGGAGGGGAATGAACACTGAAGCTTTCTTT.

A remark on this clone: The DNA is omitted, as the CDR3 cannot be located on it reliably, and the CDR3 follows TCRdb's listing. The chain couples TRBV5-1 to TRBJ1-1; TRBD1 is taken as the D call from the table, unchecked against the DNA. In germline, CDR1 is SGHRS, CDR2 YFSETQ. 16 amino acids form the CDR3, both terminal residues included. This CDR3 reads CASSLGFGQGPTEAFF.

The chain uses TRBV5-4 and TRBJ1-2; unclear D gene. Germline V gene lookup returns CDR1 SGHNT and CDR2 YYREEE (reference sequence). V lost 0 bases to trimming and J lost 1 base, with 7 bases between them. The length of the CDR3 is 14 residues. Written as DNA, the CDR3 is TGTGCCAGCAGCTTGGACAGATTTAACTATGGCTACACCTTC. This sequence encodes CASSLDRFNYGYTF.

The chain joins TRBV28 to TRBJ1-5; 7 bases are shared with TRBD1. This CDR3 is 17 amino acids long. CDR1 and CDR2 (germline): MDHEN, SYDVKM. Trimming at V came to 6 bases and at J to 3 bases, leaving 14 bases not matched to a gene. CDR3 in amino acids: CASSLEPHRGPNQPQHF. DNA for the CDR3: TGTGCCAGCAGCCTCGAACCACACAGGGGTCCCAATCAGCCCCAGCATTTT.

This chain links TRBV2 with TRBJ1-2; 9 positions match TRBD1. Germline-derived CDR1 and CDR2 are SNHLY and FYNNEI. The CDR3 consists of 14 residues. V was pared by 7 bases and J by 5 bases, with 8 bases of the junction left unmatched. CDR3 DNA sequence: TGTGCCAGCAAATATGACAGGGGGGCGTATGGCTACACCTTC. The encoded protein is CASKYDRGAYGYTF.

This chain joins TRBV29-1 and TRBJ2-7, with 10 bases matching TRBD2. Germline assignment: CDR1 SQVTM and CDR2 ANQGSEA. J was trimmed by 3 bases and V by 4 bases; bases with no gene match: 6. This CDR3 is built from 14 residues. DNA for the CDR3: TGCAGCGTTGCTGGGCTAGCGGGGGACTACGAGCAGTACTTC. Translating gives CSVAGLAGDYEQYF.

The gene calls are TRBV14 and TRBJ2-1; 12 nucleotides align to TRBD2. Germline assignment: CDR1 SGHDN and CDR2 FVKESK. The CDR3 spans 17 residues. V dropped 2 bases and J dropped 10; count of bases not matched to a gene: 12. CDR3 in DNA: TGTGCCAGCAGCCAACGGACTAGCGGGGCCCTCCCTCGGGAGCAGTTCTTC. This sequence encodes CASSQRTSGALPREQFF.

V is TRBV10-1 and J is TRBJ2-2; TRBD1 agrees at 7 bases. The CDR3 totals 16 residues. V trimming: 3 bases; J trimming: 3 bases; junction bases outside the gene matches: 7. Germline CDR1 and CDR2: WNHNN and SYGVQD (reference sequence). Here the CDR3 reads CASSEGQRGHTGELFF. The CDR3 bases are TGCGCCAGCAGTGAAGGTCAAAGGGGGCACACCGGGGAGCTGTTTTTT.

This chain uses TRBV7-9 with TRBJ1-1; no clear D. The CDR3 has 13 residues. Germline values: CDR1 SEHNR, CDR2 FQNEAQ (reference sequence). Trimming removed 6 bases at V and 8 bases at J, with 16 bases between. The CDR3 protein is CASRNAGGFEAFF. CDR3 coding DNA: TGTGCCAGCAGAAACGCGGGAGGTTTCGAAGCTTTCTTT.

The chain links TRBV24-1 to TRBJ2-1; 12 nucleotides line up with TRBD2. The CDR3 length is 17 residues. CDR1 KGHDR and CDR2 SFDVKD come from the germline V gene. V was clipped by 4 bases and J by 8 bases; unmatched bases: 11. The CDR3 coding sequence is TGTGCCACCAGTGACGCGCGACTAGCGGGAGATAGGGATGAGCAGTTCTTC. Translated: CATSDARLAGDRDEQFF.

The chain uses TRBV2 and TRBJ1-5; 7 bases align to TRBD1. The CDR3 is 14 amino acids. V lost 4 bases, J lost 6 bases, and 6 bases stayed unmatched. CDR1 and CDR2 (germline): SNHLY, FYNNEI. CDR3 sequence: CASSVDRVGQPQHF. The CDR3 DNA sequence: TGTGCCAGCAGTGTCGACAGGGTAGGTCAGCCCCAGCATTTT.

Only one count was recorded for this clone. The V call is TRBV18, the J call TRBJ1-1, with D possibly matching TRBD1 (6 bases). The V end was cut by 3 bases, the J end by 1 base, with 9 bases between. Germline CDR1 and CDR2: KGHSH and LQKENI. CDR3 length: 14 amino acids. The CDR3 loop reads CASSPDSKNTEAFF. CDR3 nucleotide sequence: TGTGCCAGCTCACCGGACAGTAAGAACACTGAAGCTTTCTTT.

The chain couples TRBV7-8 to TRBJ1-5; D ambiguous. The V and J ends lost 5 bases and 4 bases respectively, with 6 bases between them. The CDR3 is 12 amino acids. Germline V gene data show CDR1 as SGHVS and CDR2 as FQNEAQ. CDR3 nucleotide sequence: TGTGCCAGCAGCCCTCTGAATCAGCCCCAGCATTTT. Protein: CASSPLNQPQHF.

This chain links TRBV7-2 with TRBJ2-5; the match to TRBD1 covers 9 bases. CDR1 and CDR2 from the germline V gene are SGHTA and FQGNSA. The CDR3 has 15 amino acids. V trimming: 6 bases; J trimming: 3 bases; junction bases outside the gene matches: 8. The CDR3 sequence: CASSKVWTGEETQYF. The CDR3 DNA sequence: TGTGCCAGCAGTAAGGTCTGGACAGGGGAAGAGACCCAGTACTTC.

V gene TRBV6-1 combines with J gene TRBJ2-7; TRBD2 matches 7 bases. This CDR3 region has 14 residues. From germline, CDR1 is MNHNS and CDR2 SASEGT. V shed 3 bases, J shed 0 bases, and the junction held 2 bases outside the gene matches. CDR3 coding DNA: TGTGCCAGCAGTGATAGCGGGTACTCCTACGAGCAGTACTTC. As protein: CASSDSGYSYEQYF.

The chain has TRBV9 and TRBJ1-1; 7 positions match TRBD1. CDR3 length equals 15 residues. The germline gives CDR1 SGDLS, CDR2 YYNGEE. Losses at the gene ends were 3 bases for V and 3 bases for J; bases not matched to a gene: 8. The DNA for the CDR3 is TGTGCCAGCAGCGCGTACAGGGGACGGGACACTGAAGCTTTCTTT. It translates to CASSAYRGRDTEAFF.

The rearrangement uses TRBV27 and TRBJ1-1; D uncertain. Germline loops: CDR1 MNHEY, CDR2 SMNVEV (reference sequence). Trimming left V 8 bases short and J 4 bases short, with 14 bases between. CDR3 length: 13 amino acids. The CDR3 bases are TGTGCCAGCTTAAAGAGGGAAGGCACTGAAGCTTTCTTT. Protein product: CASLKREGTEAFF.

V and J are TRBV5-5 and TRBJ2-1; 7 bases align to TRBD2. After removal of 0 bases from V and 15 bases from J, the junction contained 6 bases not matched to a gene. Germline V CDR1 and CDR2: SGHKS, YYEKEE (reference sequence). The CDR3 extends over 12 amino acids. The CDR3 here is CASSLGTSAPFF. CDR3 DNA: TGTGCCAGCAGCTTGGGAACTAGCGCCCCGTTCTTC.

The rearrangement links TRBV2 to TRBJ2-3, with TRBD2 identical over 11 bases. In germline, CDR1 is SNHLY, CDR2 FYNNEI. V lost 7 bases to trimming and J lost 3 bases; unmatched junction nucleotides: 24. The CDR3 covers 21 residues. As DNA, the CDR3 is TGTGCCAGCATCCTTGCTGGACTAGCGGGCCAATTTTCCTCGGGAACAGATACGCAGTATTTT. This codes for CASILAGLAGQFSSGTDTQYF.

This clone was seen only once. The gene calls are TRBV27 and TRBJ1-2; 7 positions agree with TRBD1. This CDR3 contains 13 residues. Germline values: CDR1 MNHEY, CDR2 SMNVEV (reference sequence). The junction had 9 bases not matched to a gene; V was cut back by 6 bases and J by 8 bases. The CDR3 DNA reads TGTGCCAGCAGCCAACCTCGAGGGGGCGGCTACACCTTC. Its protein product is CASSQPRGGGYTF.

V gene TRBV6-4 combines with J gene TRBJ2-3, with D possibly matching TRBD1 (5 bases). Germline CDR1 reads MRHNA; CDR2 reads SNTAGT. This CDR3 is 14 amino acids long. V lost 2 bases, J lost 1 base, and 7 bases lay in between. The CDR3 bases are TGTGCCAGCAGTGACAAGACAGGCACAGATACGCAGTATTTT. The encoded protein is CASSDKTGTDTQYF.

The chain joins TRBV28 to TRBJ1-6, with 7 bases fitting TRBD1. The V gene end was trimmed by 6 bases and the J gene end by 5 bases; junction bases not matched to a gene: 10. Germline V lookup: CDR1 MDHEN, CDR2 SYDVKM. This CDR3 has 16 amino acids. The CDR3 here is CASRLTTGSDNSPLHF. DNA of the CDR3: TGTGCCAGCAGGTTAACGACAGGGAGTGATAATTCACCCCTCCACTTT.

This chain links TRBV19 with TRBJ2-3; 11 positions match TRBD2. Germline assignment: CDR1 LNHDA and CDR2 SQIVND (reference sequence). V was clipped by 5 bases and J by 6 bases; unmatched bases: 7. There are 15 residues in the CDR3. The CDR3 coding sequence is TGTGCCAGTAGTGCTGTGGTAGCGGGAGGGGATACGCAGTATTTT. It specifies CASSAVVAGGDTQYF.

The genes are TRBV3-1 (or the pseudogene TRBV3-2) and TRBJ1-2; TRBD1 might be the D (6 bases). The V gene's germline CDR1 is LGHDT and CDR2 YNNKEL (reference sequence). The CDR3 consists of 15 residues. Trimming stripped 4 bases from V and 4 bases from J, with 16 bases between. The DNA for the CDR3 is TGTGCCAGCAGCCCTGGGCAGGGGCCCCGCTATGGCTACACCTTC. This sequence encodes CASSPGQGPRYGYTF.

V and J are TRBV28 and TRBJ1-1; maybe TRBD1 (5 bases). The CDR3 is 14 residues long. V was pared by 6 bases and J by 5 bases, with 16 bases between. The germline V gene encodes CDR1 MDHEN and CDR2 SYDVKM. The CDR3 spells CASRLGASNTEAFF. CDR3 nucleotides: TGTGCCAGCAGGCTTGGGGCCTCGAATACTGAAGCTTTCTTT.

The genes are TRBV7-2 and TRBJ1-2; TRBD1 matches 8 bases. The junction had 5 bases not matched to a gene; V was cut back by 5 bases and J by 0 bases. The CDR3 runs to 15 residues. Germline-derived CDR1 and CDR2 are SGHTA and FQGNSA. DNA for the CDR3: TGTGCCAGCAGCCCGAGGACAGGGTCTAACTATGGCTACACCTTC. Its translation: CASSPRTGSNYGYTF. Looking up the rest from reference TRBV7-2 and TRBJ1-2 gives the full variable domain: GAGVSQSPSNKVTEKGKDVELRCDPISGHTALYWYRQSLGQGLEFLIYFQGNSAPDKSGLPSDRFSAERTGGSVSTLTIQRTQQEDSAVYLCASSPRTGSNYGYTFGSGTRLTVV.